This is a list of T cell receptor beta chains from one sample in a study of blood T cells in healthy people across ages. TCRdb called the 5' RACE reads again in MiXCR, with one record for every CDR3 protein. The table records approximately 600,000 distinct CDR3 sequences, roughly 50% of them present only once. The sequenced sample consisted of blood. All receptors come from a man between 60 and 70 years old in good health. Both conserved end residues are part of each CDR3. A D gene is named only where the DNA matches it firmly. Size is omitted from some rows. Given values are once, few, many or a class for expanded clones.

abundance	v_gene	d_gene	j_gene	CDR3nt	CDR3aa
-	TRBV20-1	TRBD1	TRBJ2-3	TGCAGTGCTGGGGACAGGGCCACAGATACGCAGTATTTT	CSAGDRATDTQYF
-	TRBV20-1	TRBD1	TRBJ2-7	TGCAGTCCCCGGACAGGAACCTACGAGCAGTACTTC	CSPRTGTYEQYF
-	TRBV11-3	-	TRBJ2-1	TGTGCCAGCAGCTTTAGGAGGGGGGCGCACAATGAGCAGTTCTTC	CASSFRRGAHNEQFF
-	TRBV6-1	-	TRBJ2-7	TGTGCCAGCAGTCGATTTGGAGGAGGGGGCTACGAGCAGTACTTC	CASSRFGGGGYEQYF
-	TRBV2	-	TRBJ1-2	TGTGCCAGCAGTGAAAATAGGGATGGCTACACCTTC	CASSENRDGYTF
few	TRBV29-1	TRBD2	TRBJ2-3	TGCAGCGTTGAGCGGGGGGGCGTAGTGCAGTATTTT	CSVERGGVVQYF
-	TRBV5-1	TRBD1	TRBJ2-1	TGCGCCAGCAGCACGGGGACAGGGTACGATGAGCAGTTCTTC	CASSTGTGYDEQFF
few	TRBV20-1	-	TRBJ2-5	TGCAGTGCTCCTTCGACACGCTCACCCGGGGAGACCCAGTACTTC	CSAPSTRSPGETQYF
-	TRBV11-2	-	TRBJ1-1	TGTGCCAGCAGCTTCCACACATCAAACACTGAAGCTTTCTTT	CASSFHTSNTEAFF
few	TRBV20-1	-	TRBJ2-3	TGCAGTGCCACAGGCAGGGGCTTTGCAGATACGCAGTATTTT	CSATGRGFADTQYF
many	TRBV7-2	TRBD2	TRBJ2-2	TGTGCCATCCTCCCGGGACTAGCGGGTACCGGGGAGCTGTTTTTT	CAILPGLAGTGELFF
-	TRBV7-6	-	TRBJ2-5	TGTGCCAGCAGCTTAAGGGCAGTACAAGAGACCCAGTACTTC	CASSLRAVQETQYF
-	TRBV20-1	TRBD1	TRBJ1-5	TGCAGTGCTAGCAGGGGGCGTAATCAGCCCCAGCATTTT	CSASRGRNQPQHF
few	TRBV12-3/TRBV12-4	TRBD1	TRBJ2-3	TGTGCCAGCAGGCCTAGGACAGGGCGCACAGATACGCAGTATTTT	CASRPRTGRTDTQYF
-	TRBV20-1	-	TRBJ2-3	TGCAGTTCTGACAGGACGTCCACAGATACGCAGTATTTT	CSSDRTSTDTQYF
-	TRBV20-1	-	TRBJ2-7	TGCAGTGCTAGAGATGGACGGCCCTACGAGCAGTACTTC	CSARDGRPYEQYF
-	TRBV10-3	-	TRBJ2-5	TGTGCCATCAGTGAGAACCGGGACTCATACAATGAGCAGTACTTC	CAISENRDSYNEQYF
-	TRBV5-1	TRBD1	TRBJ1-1	TGCGCCAGCAGCTACACGCCCCAGGGACAGGGATACACTGAAGCTTTCTTT	CASSYTPQGQGYTEAFF
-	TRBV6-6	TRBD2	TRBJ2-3	TGTGCCAGCAGTTACTGGGGACCCGGGAGGAAAGATACGCAGTATTTT	CASSYWGPGRKDTQYF
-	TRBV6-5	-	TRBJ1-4	TGTGCCAGCAGCTCGAACTCTGAAAAACTGTTTTTT	CASSSNSEKLFF
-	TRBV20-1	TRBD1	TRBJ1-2	TGCAGTGCTAGCGACGGGACAGGGAACATTAACTATGGCTACACCTTC	CSASDGTGNINYGYTF
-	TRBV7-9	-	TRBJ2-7	TGTGCCAGCAGCCCACCCGGGGCTCGACACGAGCAGTACTTC	CASSPPGARHEQYF
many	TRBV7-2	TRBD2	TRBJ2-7	TGTGCCAGCAGCTTAAGCGCTAGCGGGGGGGTCTACGAGCAGTACTTC	CASSLSASGGVYEQYF
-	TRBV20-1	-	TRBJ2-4	TGCAGTGGCCAGAGACAGTTAGACTCCTACGGGCAGTACTTC	CSGQRQLDSYGQYF
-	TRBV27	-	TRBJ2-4	TGTGCCAGCAGTTGGAGCTGGGGGCAAAACATTCAGTACTTC	CASSWSWGQNIQYF
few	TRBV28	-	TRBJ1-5	TGTGCCAGCAGTCCCGGCCTGGGGGGCAATCAGCCCCAGCATTTT	CASSPGLGGNQPQHF
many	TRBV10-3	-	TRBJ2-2	TGTGCCATCAGCCTTACAGAGAACACCGGGGAGCTGTTTTTT	CAISLTENTGELFF
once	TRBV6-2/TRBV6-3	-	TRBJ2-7	TGTGCCGGCAGTTACTCGTCCGGGTTTATCTACGAGCAGTACTTC	CAGSYSSGFIYEQYF
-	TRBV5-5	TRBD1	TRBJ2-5	TGTGCCAGCAGCCCGGGGACAGGCGGACAGACCCAGTACTTC	CASSPGTGGQTQYF
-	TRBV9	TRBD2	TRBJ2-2	TGTGCCAGCAGCCTAGGGGTGCCGGGACTAGTATCCGGGGAGCTGTTTTTT	CASSLGVPGLVSGELFF
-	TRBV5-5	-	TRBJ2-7	TGTGCCAGCAGCCCATGGGGGTACCCTACCTACGAGCAGTACTTC	CASSPWGYPTYEQYF
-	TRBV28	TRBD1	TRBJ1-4	TGTGCCAGCGGAACGCAGGGGGGAAATGAGAAACTGTTTTTT	CASGTQGGNEKLFF
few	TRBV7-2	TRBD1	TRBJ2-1	TGTGCCACCTCAAGGGACAGGGGCGAGGAGCAGTTCTTC	CATSRDRGEEQFF
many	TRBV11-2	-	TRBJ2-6	TGTGCCAGCCAGGTCTCTGGGGCCAACGTCCTGACTTTC	CASQVSGANVLTF
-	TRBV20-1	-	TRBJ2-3	TGCAGTGCTAACCCGGTATCTAGAGATACGCAGTATTTT	CSANPVSRDTQYF
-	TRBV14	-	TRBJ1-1	TGTGCCAGCAGCCCCCGACAGTACATGAACACTGAAGCTTTCTTT	CASSPRQYMNTEAFF
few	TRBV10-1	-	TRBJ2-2	TGCGCCAGCAGTGACCCCAGAGGAAAAGGCACCGGGGAGCTGTTTTTT	CASSDPRGKGTGELFF
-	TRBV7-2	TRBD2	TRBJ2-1	TGTGCCAGCAGCTTTCGACTAGCGGAACACAATGAGCAGTTCTTC	CASSFRLAEHNEQFF
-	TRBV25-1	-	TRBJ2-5	TGTGCCAGCAGTGAAGCCGTACAAGAGACCCAGTACTTC	CASSEAVQETQYF
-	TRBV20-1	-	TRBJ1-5	TGCAGTGCTAGAGATCCTGTACACGTAAATCAGCCCCAGCATTTT	CSARDPVHVNQPQHF
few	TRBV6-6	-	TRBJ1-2	TGTGCCAGCAGCCCAAGGGGGGCGACAGGCTACACCTTC	CASSPRGATGYTF
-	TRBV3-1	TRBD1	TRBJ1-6	TGTGCCAGCAACCCGACAGGGGATAATTCACCCCTCCACTTT	CASNPTGDNSPLHF
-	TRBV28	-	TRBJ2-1	TGTGCCAGCAGTTTGGAGGGACCCTCCTACAATGAGCAGTTCTTC	CASSLEGPSYNEQFF
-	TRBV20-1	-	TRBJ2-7	TGCAGTGCTAGAGATATAGGCGGGGGCCCCTACGAGCAGTACTTC	CSARDIGGGPYEQYF
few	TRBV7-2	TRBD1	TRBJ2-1	TGTGCCAGCAGCTTAGCAGGGACAGCCCTCAATGAGCAGTTCTTC	CASSLAGTALNEQFF
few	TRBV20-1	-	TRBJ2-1	TGCAGTGCTAGAGAACGCAGCTCCTACAATGAGCAGTTCTTC	CSARERSSYNEQFF
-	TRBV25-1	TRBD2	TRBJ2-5	TGTGCCGGCAGTGATACGGGGGGGGGTCAAGAGACCCAGTACTTC	CAGSDTGGGQETQYF
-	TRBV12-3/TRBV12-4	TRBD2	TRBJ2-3	TGTGCCAGCAGTTCCGGACTAGCGGGGGGGCAGGGCACAGATACGCAGTATTTT	CASSSGLAGGQGTDTQYF
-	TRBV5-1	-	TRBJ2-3	TGCGCCAGCAGCTTGGCCTGGGCAGGGGCGGGAGATACGCAGTATTTT	CASSLAWAGAGDTQYF
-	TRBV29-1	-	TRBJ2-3	TGCAGCGCGGGACGTGGGAATACGCAGTATTTT	CSAGRGNTQYF
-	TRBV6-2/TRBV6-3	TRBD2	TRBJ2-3	TGTGCCAGCAGCCCCGGACTAGCGGGGGGCCCTAGCACAGATACGCAGTATTTT	CASSPGLAGGPSTDTQYF
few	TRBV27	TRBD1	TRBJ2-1	TGTGCCAGCAGCCCGGGACAGGGCAACAATGAGCAGTTCTTC	CASSPGQGNNEQFF
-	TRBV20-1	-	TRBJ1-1	TGCAGTGCTAGAGCTTGGGACTCTATCGCTGAAGCTTTCTTT	CSARAWDSIAEAFF
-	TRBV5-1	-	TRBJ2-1	TGCGCCAGCAGCTTTGGGCAGGTGGACAATGAGCAGTTCTTC	CASSFGQVDNEQFF
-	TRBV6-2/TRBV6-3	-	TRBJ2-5	TGTGCCAGCACTAACAGGTTGGGAGAGACCCAGTACTTC	CASTNRLGETQYF
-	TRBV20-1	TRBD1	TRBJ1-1	TGCAGTGCTAGAGGCGACAGGGTTGGTGGGCTGAACACTGAAGCTTTCTTT	CSARGDRVGGLNTEAFF